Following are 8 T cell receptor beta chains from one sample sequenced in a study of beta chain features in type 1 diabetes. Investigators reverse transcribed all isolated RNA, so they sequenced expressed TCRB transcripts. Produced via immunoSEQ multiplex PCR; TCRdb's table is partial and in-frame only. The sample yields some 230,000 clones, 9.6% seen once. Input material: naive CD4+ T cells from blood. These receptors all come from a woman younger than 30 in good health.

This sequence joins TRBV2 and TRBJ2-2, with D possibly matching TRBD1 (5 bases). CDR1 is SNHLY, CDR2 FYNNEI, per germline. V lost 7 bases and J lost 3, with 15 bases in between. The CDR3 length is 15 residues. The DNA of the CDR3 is TGTGCCAGCACCCAAGGGGCAGGTTACACCGGGGAGCTGTTTTTT. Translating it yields CASTQGAGYTGELFF.

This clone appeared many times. CDR3 DNA: TGTGCCAGCTTCAGTATACGGACAGTCCCCGAGCAGTACTTC. Amino acid sequence: CASFSIRTVPEQYF. The chain recombines TRBV7-9 with TRBJ2-7; a possible D gene is TRBD1 (6 bases). This CDR3 has 14 amino acids. V was cut by 8 bases and J by 6 bases, with 20 bases left in between. The germline V gene has CDR1 SEHNR and CDR2 FQNEAQ (reference sequence).

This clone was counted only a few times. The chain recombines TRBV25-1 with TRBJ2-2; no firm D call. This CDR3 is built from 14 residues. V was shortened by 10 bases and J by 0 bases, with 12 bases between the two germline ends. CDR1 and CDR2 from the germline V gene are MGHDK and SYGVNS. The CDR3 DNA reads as TGTGCCACCAGGTTGTCAGCGAACACCGGGGAGCTGTTTTTT. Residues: CATRLSANTGELFF.

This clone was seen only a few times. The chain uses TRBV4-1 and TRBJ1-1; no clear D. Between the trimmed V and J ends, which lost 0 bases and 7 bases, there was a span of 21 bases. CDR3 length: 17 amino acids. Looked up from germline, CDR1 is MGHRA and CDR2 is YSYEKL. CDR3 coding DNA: TGCGCCAGCAGCCAAGATATAGGCGTTGGAGGAGCTGGTGAAGCTTTCTTT. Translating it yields CASSQDIGVGGAGEAFF.

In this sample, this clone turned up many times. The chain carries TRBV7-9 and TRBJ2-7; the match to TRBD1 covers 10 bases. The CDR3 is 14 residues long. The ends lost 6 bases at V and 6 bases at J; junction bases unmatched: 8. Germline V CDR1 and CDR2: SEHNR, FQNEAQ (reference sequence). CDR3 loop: CASRPRDRGAEQYF. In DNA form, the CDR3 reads TGTGCCAGCAGACCAAGGGACAGGGGAGCCGAGCAGTACTTC.

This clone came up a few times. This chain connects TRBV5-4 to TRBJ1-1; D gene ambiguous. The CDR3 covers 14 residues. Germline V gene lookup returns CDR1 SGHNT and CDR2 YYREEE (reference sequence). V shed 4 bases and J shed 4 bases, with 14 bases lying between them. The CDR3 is CASSQATHGTEAFF. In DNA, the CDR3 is TGTGCCAGCAGCCAAGCGACCCACGGCACTGAAGCTTTCTTT.

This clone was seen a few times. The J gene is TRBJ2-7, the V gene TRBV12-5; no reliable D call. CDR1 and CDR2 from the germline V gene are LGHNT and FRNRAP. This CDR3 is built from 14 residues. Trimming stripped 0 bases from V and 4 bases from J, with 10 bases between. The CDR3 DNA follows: TGTGCTAGTGGTTTGGTAAGGAGCAAGTACGAGCAGTACTTC. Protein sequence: CASGLVRSKYEQYF. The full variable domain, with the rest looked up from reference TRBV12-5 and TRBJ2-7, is DARVTQTPRHKVTEMGQEVTMRCQPILGHNTVFWYRQTMMQGLELLAYFRNRAPLDDSGMPKDRFSAEMPDATLATLKIQPSEPRDSAVYFCASGLVRSKYEQYFGPGTRLTVT.

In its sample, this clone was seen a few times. For the CDR3, the DNA is TGTGCCATCAGTCATCCGGGACAGATCTACAATGAGCAGTTCTTC. Amino acid sequence: CAISHPGQIYNEQFF. This rearrangement joins TRBV10-3 to TRBJ2-1, with 7 bases fitting TRBD1. The length of the CDR3 is 15 residues. From germline, CDR1 is ENHRY and CDR2 SYGVKD. J lost 3 bases, V lost 5 bases, and 7 bases had no gene match.